Following are 20 T cell receptor beta chains from one sample sequenced in a study of blood T cell repertoires in COVID-19 (dated by TCRdb to 2018 to 2020). Libraries were constructed by the immunoSEQ multiplex PCR assay. In TCRdb, the immuneACCESS table is reduced to in-frame sequences with V and J assigned. These tables do not hold every clone; where another copy was compared, an unresolved V gene accounts for under half, and the others remain unexplained. In all, the sample holds about 230,000 clones, and 65% to 85% of those were seen once. The biggest ten clones account for roughly 7.9% of the sample. Sequencing was performed on peripheral blood. Receptor source: a woman older than 75 with acute or convalescent COVID-19.

This CDR3 reads CASSPGPNQPQHF. CDR3 bases: TGTGCCAGCTCACCAGGCCCCAATCAGCCCCAGCATTTT. The chain carries TRBV18 and TRBJ1-5; unclear D gene. The CDR3 totals 13 residues. From germline, CDR1 is KGHSH and CDR2 LQKENI. V lost 2 bases and J 3 bases, leaving 5 bases between the germline ends.

This clone was picked up one time. This chain links TRBV7-9 with TRBJ1-4, with 7 bases matching TRBD1. Germline loops: CDR1 SEHNR, CDR2 FQNEAQ (reference sequence). The CDR3 length is 16 residues. J lost 0 bases, V lost 5 bases, and 6 bases had no gene match. The CDR3: CASSEGTVATNEKLFF. In DNA form, the CDR3 reads TGTGCCAGCAGCGAGGGGACAGTTGCAACTAATGAAAAACTGTTTTTT.

This chain connects TRBV19 to TRBJ2-3, with 8 bases that match TRBD1. This CDR3 region has 15 residues. The germline V gene has CDR1 LNHDA and CDR2 SQIVND (reference sequence). The J segment lost 2 bases and the V segment lost 5 bases, leaving 6 bases of the junction unmatched. The CDR3 is CASSAGTGLTDTQYF. The CDR3 nucleotides read TGTGCCAGTAGTGCCGGGACAGGCCTCACAGATACGCAGTATTTT.

The rearrangement links TRBV20-1 to TRBJ1-3, with no clear D. V lost 3 bases, J lost 4 bases, and 4 bases lay in between. The CDR3 consists of 11 residues. Germline V gene sequence: CDR1 DFQATT, CDR2 SNEGSKA (reference sequence). The CDR3 coding sequence is TGCAGTGCTAGTCAGGGAAACACCATATATTTT. This codes for CSASQGNTIYF.

The chain joins TRBV6-2 or TRBV6-3 to TRBJ2-5; 11 nucleotides align to TRBD1. The ends lost 6 bases at V and 3 bases at J; junction bases unmatched: 9. Germline CDR1 is MNHEY and CDR2 is SVGEGT. CDR3 length: 16 amino acids. In DNA, the CDR3 is TGTGCCAGCAGCCCTGGAGGGACAGGGGGAAAAGAGACCCAGTACTTC. It encodes CASSPGGTGGKETQYF.

In regard to this clone: At one of its ends the junction is not consistent with the germline gene, which may arise from a read error. This rearrangement joins TRBV5-1 to TRBJ1-2, with D possibly being TRBD1 (5 bases). From germline, CDR1 is SGHRS and CDR2 YFSETQ. This CDR3 contains 13 residues. The CDR3 region is CARSFVRGGGYTF. The CDR3 bases are TGCGCCCGCAGCTTCGTACGGGGGGGAGGCTACACCTTC. Combining the CDR3 with reference TRBV5-1 and TRBJ1-2 gives the whole variable domain KAGVTQTPRYLIKTRGQQVTLSCSPISGHRSVSWYQQTPGQGLQFLFEYFSETQRNKGNFPGRFSGRQFSNSRSEMNVSTLELGDSALYLCARSFVRGGGYTFGSGTRLTVV.

CDR3 region: CSASPDRVNQPQHF. The CDR3 DNA sequence: TGCAGTGCTAGTCCGGACAGGGTCAATCAGCCCCAGCATTTT. This chain links TRBV20-1 with TRBJ1-5; 8 bases match TRBD1. V trimming: 3 bases; J trimming: 3 bases; junction bases outside the gene matches: 4. This CDR3 is built from 14 residues. CDR1 and CDR2 (germline): DFQATT, SNEGSKA (reference sequence).

This sequence joins TRBV3-1 (or the pseudogene TRBV3-2) and TRBJ1-6, with D possibly matching TRBD1 (5 bases). CDR1 is LGHDT and CDR2 is YNNKEL in the germline V gene (reference sequence). The CDR3 has 17 residues. Trimming cost V 4 bases and J 0 bases, with 13 bases left between them. This chain's CDR3 is CASSLTGFSSYNSPLHF. DNA of the CDR3: TGTGCCAGCAGCCTAACAGGCTTTAGCTCCTATAATTCACCCCTCCACTTT.

V gene TRBV19 combines with J gene TRBJ1-4, with TRBD1 identical over 7 bases. The V gene's germline CDR1 is LNHDA and CDR2 SQIVND (reference sequence). Trimming took 6 bases from V and 0 from J; bases not matched to a gene: 10. The CDR3 spans 17 residues. CDR3 residues: CASRVTGARSTNEKLFF. The DNA of the CDR3 is TGTGCCAGTAGAGTCACAGGGGCTAGATCAACTAATGAAAAACTGTTTTTT.

This clone came up once. The V gene is TRBV28, the J gene TRBJ1-6, with a tentative D call TRBD1 (6 bases). The CDR3 sequence is 15 residues long. Germline values: CDR1 MDHEN, CDR2 SYDVKM. Trimming took off 2 bases at V and 10 bases at J, with 15 bases between the two ends. The CDR3 DNA reads TGTGCCAGCAGTTTAAGTGCCGCAGGGGCCTCACCCCTCCACTTT. It encodes CASSLSAAGASPLHF.

This sequence joins TRBV9 and TRBJ1-2; TRBD1 matches at 7 bases. Germline V lookup: CDR1 SGDLS, CDR2 YYNGEE. V trimming: 0 bases; J trimming: 8 bases; junction bases outside the gene matches: 4. The CDR3 extends over 13 amino acids. The chain's CDR3 is CASSVEQGNGYTF. In nucleotides, the CDR3 is TGTGCCAGCAGCGTAGAACAGGGGAACGGCTACACCTTC.

The chain links TRBV4-1 to TRBJ1-5; D unclear. The CDR3 sequence is 14 residues long. CDR1 and CDR2 from the germline V gene are MGHRA and YSYEKL. The V and J ends lost 4 bases and 3 bases respectively, with 10 bases between them. The chain's CDR3 is CASSPARLNQPQHF. The CDR3, as DNA: TGCGCCAGCAGCCCAGCCCGACTCAATCAGCCCCAGCATTTT.

The chain uses TRBV30 and TRBJ2-3; 8 nucleotides align to TRBD2. V was pared by 4 bases and J by 2 bases, with 5 bases of the junction left unmatched. Germline CDR1 reads GTSNPN; CDR2 reads SVGIG (reference sequence). The CDR3 has 14 residues. The CDR3 protein is CAWKSSGYTDTQYF. CDR3 nucleotide sequence: TGTGCCTGGAAATCTAGCGGGTACACAGATACGCAGTATTTT. The whole variable domain, remainder taken from reference TRBV30 and TRBJ2-3, is SQTIHQWPATLVQPVGSPLSLECTVEGTSNPNLYWYRQAAGRGLQLLFYSVGIGQISSEVPQNLSASRPQDRQFILSSKKLLLSDSGFYLCAWKSSGYTDTQYFGPGTRLTVL.

The table lists this clone with a count of one. The chain combines TRBV7-6 with TRBJ2-3; D is ambiguous. The CDR3 totals 12 residues. V lost 4 bases, J lost 3 bases, and 5 bases lay in between. CDR1 SGHVS and CDR2 FNYEAQ come from the germline V gene. CDR3 in DNA: TGTGCCAGCAGCTCCCTGACAGATACGCAGTATTTT. Translating it yields CASSSLTDTQYF.

The V call is TRBV18, the J call TRBJ2-1; 14 bases agree with TRBD2. The germline V gene has CDR1 KGHSH and CDR2 LQKENI. V trimming: 6 bases; J trimming: 2 bases; junction bases outside the gene matches: 9. This CDR3 is 18 amino acids long. The CDR3 reads CASSLGTSGSTPYNEQFF. CDR3 sequence (DNA): TGTGCCAGCTCTCTGGGGACTAGCGGGAGTACCCCCTACAATGAGCAGTTCTTC.

The rearrangement joins TRBV7-2 to TRBJ2-1; weak D call: TRBD2 (5 bases). Germline V gene lookup returns CDR1 SGHTA and CDR2 FQGNSA. V lost 4 bases to trimming and J lost 0 bases, with 13 bases between them. This CDR3 has 16 residues. For the CDR3, the DNA is TGTGCCAGCAGCTCCCCGACTACGGGCTCCTACAATGAGCAGTTCTTC. Translated, it gives CASSSPTTGSYNEQFF.

The rearrangement links TRBV4-1 to TRBJ2-4, with D perhaps TRBD1 (6 bases). This CDR3 spans 14 amino acids. The ends were cut back, 2 bases at V and 6 bases at J, with 11 bases in the middle. The germline V gene encodes CDR1 MGHRA and CDR2 YSYEKL. The CDR3 DNA sequence: TGCGCCAGCAGCCAAACCGGGACACCAAACATTCAGTACTTC. This codes for CASSQTGTPNIQYF.

V and J are TRBV24-1 and TRBJ1-3; D is unresolved. V lost 4 bases and J 0 bases, leaving 3 bases between the germline ends. CDR1 KGHDR and CDR2 SFDVKD come from the germline V gene. The CDR3 consists of 13 residues. CDR3 sequence reads: CATSDRSGNTIYF. The CDR3 region has the DNA TGTGCCACCAGTGACCGCTCTGGAAACACCATATATTTT.

The rearrangement links TRBV5-1 to TRBJ2-2; D possibly corresponds to TRBD1 (6 bases). Germline V gene sequence: CDR1 SGHRS, CDR2 YFSETQ. The CDR3 extends over 14 amino acids. V was shortened by 0 bases and J by 9 bases, with 12 bases between the two germline ends. CDR3 protein: CASSLEFWGRELFF. DNA of the CDR3: TGCGCCAGCAGCTTGGAATTCTGGGGGCGGGAGCTGTTTTTT.

The chain employs TRBV24-1 and TRBJ2-7, with 13 bases matching TRBD2. V was pared by 7 bases and J by 4 bases, with 9 bases of the junction left unmatched. The CDR3 totals 16 residues. Germline-derived CDR1 and CDR2 are KGHDR and SFDVKD. In DNA form, the CDR3 reads TGTGCCACCAGACCCCGACTAGCGGGAGGTTATTACGAGCAGTACTTC. Protein: CATRPRLAGGYYEQYF.